This TCR beta chain was recovered during a study of blood T cell repertoires in COVID-19. TCRdb keeps only in-frame clones here, not all; method: immunoSEQ multiplex PCR. The sample records approximately 52,000 clones, approximately 83% being singletons. V shed 7 bases and J shed 2 bases, with 12 bases lying between them. CDR3 length: 14 residues. Germline loops: CDR1 MNHEY, CDR2 SVGAGI. The chain links TRBV6-5 to TRBJ1-5; tentatively, D is TRBD1 (6 bases). This receptor was obtained from a human donor in a cohort sampled during active COVID-19. The sequenced material came from peripheral blood. For the CDR3, the DNA is TGTGCCAGCAAATTGGGGGCCGGCAATCAGCCCCAGCATTTT. The encoded protein is CASKLGAGNQPQHF.